This T cell receptor (beta chain) was identified in a study of PD-L1 blockade in urothelial cancer. On the study more broadly: Atezolizumab at 1,200 mg intravenously every 3 weeks was started by patients in 2014. Male patients with bladder-origin urothelial cancer numbered about 90% of the roughly 29. Study conclusions and caveats: A below-median TCR clonality in blood before treatment predicted better survival.

A remark on this clone: No antigen is known for it.

Time point reported: pretreatment peripheral blood. The study enrolled patients with locally advanced or metastatic urothelial carcinoma. The method was immunoSEQ multiplex PCR; TCRdb's version includes in-frame clones alone and lacks a portion of them. The sample yields 70,000 to 95,000 clones, around 84% seen once. Trimming at V came to 4 bases and at J to 0 bases, leaving 3 bases not matched to a gene. The CDR3 contains 14 residues. CDR1 SGDLS and CDR2 YYNGEE come from the germline V gene. The sample was PBMCs, taken around atezolizumab (anti-PD-L1) treatment. V usage is TRBV9 and J usage is TRBJ1-1; 7 positions agree with TRBD1. The sequence derives from a man in his sixties with urothelial cancer. In DNA form, the CDR3 reads TGTGCCAGCAGCTTTCAGGGGGTGAACACTGAAGCTTTCTTT. Residues: CASSFQGVNTEAFF.